This T cell receptor beta chain derives from a study of CDR3 diversity in severe acne (dated by TCRdb to about 2019). On this clonotype: Its antigen is not yet known. No clone much larger than this one lies a single base away; base qualities are absent.

The CDR1 and CDR2 encoded by the germline V gene are MGHDK and SYGVNS. Including the terminal cysteine and phenylalanine, the CDR3 comprises 14 residues. Only the CDR3 region is kept as DNA, spanning 42 bases read in frame from base 1. At the junction V is shortened by 8 bases and J by 5 bases, with 18 bases in between. The library came from PCR. Sequencing took place on an Illumina HiSeq 2000. TCRdb reprocessing: public reads trimmed at Q25 with fastp, clones called with MiXCR, in-frame beta chains kept. Rows with one shared CDR3 protein collapse into an entry with the most common genes and DNA. This sample holds tens of thousands of distinct CDR3 sequences; under 65% were observed only once. Roughly an eighth of the sample goes to the ten largest clones.

What was sequenced was blood. In this chain, TRBV25-1 is recombined with TRBJ2-5; a confident D gene designation cannot be given. The clonotype originates from a male donor in good health, without acne. The CDR3 sequence is CASVDGFGRETQYF. The nucleotides are TGTGCCAGCGTTGACGGGTTTGGTAGGGAGACCCAGTACTTC.